The rows below give T cell receptor beta chains drawn from one sample of a study of regulatory T cells in long-lasting Graves disease. Each CDR3 protein gets one entry after TCRdb re-called the multiplex PCR reads with MiXCR. The sample consists of 530,000 or so distinct CDR3 sequences, about 16% of them appearing once. Another study also made use of these data, one on T cells in Graves' hyperthyroidism and ophthalmopathy.

Sequenced material: peripheral blood mononuclear cells (PBMCs), taken at new diagnosis, from a patient treated with antithyroid drugs. These receptors all stem from a man between 18 and 35 years old with Graves disease. Each CDR3 is given with its conserved first and last residue. The D gene is left open where the match is weak. Clone size is given for some rows only: seen once, a few or many times, or a class if the clone is expanded.

J | V | size | D | CDR3 | DNA
TRBJ2-2 | TRBV6-2/TRBV6-3 | - | - | CASSTRGRRTGELFF | TGTGCCAGCAGTACCCGTGGACGGAGAACCGGGGAGCTGTTTTTT
TRBJ2-5 | TRBV5-1 | - | TRBD2 | CASSQDSLAGQETQYF | TGTGCCAGCAGCCAAGATTCCCTAGCGGGGCAAGAGACCCAGTACTTC
TRBJ2-7 | TRBV27 | - | TRBD1 | CASTGQGPSYEQYF | TGTGCCAGCACTGGACAGGGCCCCTCCTACGAGCAGTACTTC
TRBJ1-5 | TRBV12-3/TRBV12-4 | many | - | CASRPQGSNQPQHF | TGTGCCAGCAGACCCCAGGGTAGCAATCAGCCCCAGCATTTT
TRBJ2-1 | TRBV20-1 | once | - | CSASNPNEQFF | TGCAGTGCTAGTAATCCGAATGAGCAGTTCTTC
TRBJ1-2 | TRBV20-1 | few | - | CDRRDSNYGYTF | TGCGACCGCCGGGACTCTAACTATGGCTACACCTTC
TRBJ2-7 | TRBV18 | many | - | CASSPGGALYEQYF | TGTGCCAGCTCACCAGGAGGGGCCCTCTACGAGCAGTACTTC
TRBJ1-1 | TRBV5-5 | - | - | CASSLVDRNTEAFF | TGTGCCAGCAGCCTCGTGGACAGGAACACTGAAGCTTTCTTT
TRBJ2-1 | TRBV3-1 | - | TRBD2 | CASSGGTSGSSNEQFF | TGTGCCAGCAGTGGCGGGACTAGCGGGAGTTCCAATGAGCAGTTCTTC
TRBJ1-1 | TRBV28 | many | - | CASQRWNTEAFF | TGTGCCAGCCAGCGTTGGAACACTGAAGCTTTCTTT
TRBJ1-1 | TRBV29-1 | many | - | CSVEIGLNTEAFF | TGCAGCGTTGAAATCGGGCTGAACACTGAAGCTTTCTTT
TRBJ2-7 | TRBV11-1 | few | TRBD2 | CASPAGSSYEQYF | TGTGCCAGTCCAGCGGGGAGCTCCTACGAGCAGTACTTC
TRBJ2-3 | TRBV20-1 | - | - | CSASGSLGAAALGDTQYF | TGCAGTGCTAGTGGGTCGCTGGGGGCGGCGGCCCTGGGGGATACGCAGTATTTT
TRBJ2-5 | TRBV5-4 | - | TRBD2 | CASSLRVAGVETQYF | TGTGCCAGCAGCTTGAGGGTAGCGGGAGTGGAGACCCAGTACTTC
TRBJ2-3 | TRBV19 | few | - | CASTPFEGGVVDTQYF | TGTGCCAGTACCCCCTTCGAGGGGGGAGTGGTAGATACGCAGTATTTT
TRBJ2-1 | TRBV7-9 | - | - | CASSLREEENEQFF | TGTGCCAGCAGCTTAAGGGAGGAGGAAAACGAGCAGTTCTTC
TRBJ1-6 | TRBV30 | many | - | CAWRNRDRHNSPLHF | TGTGCCTGGAGAAACCGAGACAGGCATAATTCACCCCTCCACTTT
TRBJ1-2 | TRBV12-3/TRBV12-4 | - | - | CASSGTSSYGYTF | TGTGCCAGCTCGGGGACTTCCAGCTATGGCTACACCTTC
TRBJ2-1 | TRBV6-2/TRBV6-3 | - | - | CASPERSDYEQFF | TGTGCCAGCCCGGAAAGGTCAGACTATGAGCAGTTCTTC
TRBJ2-3 | TRBV27 | many | - | CASSWGGGTDTQYF | TGTGCCAGCAGTTGGGGTGGGGGCACAGATACGCAGTATTTT
TRBJ1-4 | TRBV15 | many | TRBD1 | CATSKDRVREKLFF | TGTGCCACCAGCAAGGACAGGGTGCGGGAAAAACTGTTTTTT
TRBJ2-2 | TRBV9 | - | - | CASSVFNGAGELFF | TGTGCCAGCAGCGTCTTTAACGGGGCCGGGGAGCTGTTTTTT
TRBJ2-7 | TRBV27 | many | - | CASSLAGISSYEQYF | TGTGCCAGCAGCCTTGCTGGAATTAGCTCCTACGAGCAGTACTTC
TRBJ2-1 | TRBV27 | - | TRBD2 | CASSFGAGLAGLEQFF | TGTGCCAGCAGTTTTGGGGCGGGACTAGCGGGACTTGAGCAGTTCTTC
TRBJ1-1 | TRBV7-8 | - | - | CASSLRVPNTEAFF | TGTGCCAGCAGCTTAAGGGTTCCGAACACTGAAGCTTTCTTT
TRBJ1-1 | TRBV9 | - | - | CASSVGSREYTEAFF | TGTGCCAGCAGCGTAGGATCCAGGGAGTACACTGAAGCTTTCTTT
TRBJ2-1 | TRBV27 | many | TRBD2 | CASSRGGSYNEQFF | TGTGCCAGTTCAAGGGGAGGGTCCTACAATGAGCAGTTCTTC
TRBJ2-1 | TRBV28 | many | TRBD2 | CASSKGLGNNEQFF | TGTGCCAGCAGCAAAGGACTAGGGAACAATGAGCAGTTCTTC
TRBJ2-7 | TRBV28 | - | - | CASRIGRGEQYF | TGTGCCAGCAGGATAGGGAGAGGGGAGCAGTACTTC
TRBJ1-5 | TRBV6-2/TRBV6-3 | few | - | CASSWGRRGIKHF | TGTGCCAGCAGTTGGGGCCGTCGGGGGATTAAACATTTT
TRBJ1-1 | TRBV28 | many | - | CASSLLSVAGRNTEAFF | TGTGCCAGCAGTTTATTAAGTGTGGCGGGGAGGAACACTGAAGCTTTCTTT
TRBJ2-5 | TRBV12-3/TRBV12-4 | many | - | CASRPGPTQETQYF | TGTGCCAGCAGACCGGGACCCACTCAAGAGACCCAGTACTTC
TRBJ1-1 | TRBV20-1 | many | TRBD1 | CSARDRGTEAFF | TGCAGTGCTCGCGACAGGGGTACTGAAGCTTTCTTT
TRBJ2-5 | TRBV6-1 | many | TRBD1 | CASSGTGLATQYF | TGTGCCAGCAGTGGGACAGGGTTGGCGACCCAGTACTTC
TRBJ2-7 | TRBV7-2 | many | TRBD2 | CASSLSGSMGEQYF | TGTGCCAGCAGCCTCAGCGGGAGTATGGGCGAGCAGTACTTC
TRBJ1-5 | TRBV28 | few | - | CASSSSGNQPQHF | TGTGCCAGCAGCTCTTCAGGCAATCAGCCCCAGCATTTT
TRBJ1-6 | TRBV2 | many | - | CASSELQGGTLHF | TGTGCCAGCAGTGAACTACAGGGAGGTACCCTCCACTTT
TRBJ1-6 | TRBV6-1 | many | - | CASSEVGGSSYNSPLHF | TGTGCCAGCAGTGAAGTCGGCGGGAGCTCCTATAATTCACCCCTCCACTTT
TRBJ2-5 | TRBV29-1 | few | - | CSALIGQETQYF | TGCAGCGCGCTAATCGGGCAAGAGACCCAGTACTTC
TRBJ2-3 | TRBV7-9 | - | TRBD2 | CASSLIAGGGPDTQYF | TGTGCCAGCAGCTTAATTGCGGGAGGAGGTCCAGATACGCAGTATTTT
TRBJ2-1 | TRBV24-1 | few | TRBD1 | CATSEAPDRSSYNEQFF | TGTGCCACCAGTGAGGCCCCGGACAGGAGCTCCTACAATGAGCAGTTCTTC
TRBJ1-4 | TRBV12-3/TRBV12-4 | many | - | CASSSPGLPEKLFF | TGTGCCAGCAGTTCACCGGGACTGCCGGAAAAACTGTTTTTT
TRBJ2-5 | TRBV20-1 | many | - | CSASHRLSQETQYF | TGCAGTGCTAGTCATAGACTATCGCAAGAGACCCAGTACTTC
TRBJ1-1 | TRBV6-1 | - | TRBD1 | CASSIRDRGARGTEAFF | TGTGCCAGCAGTATCCGGGACAGGGGGGCTAGGGGCACTGAAGCTTTCTTT
TRBJ1-5 | TRBV3-1 | - | - | CASSQAIWQPQHF | TGTGCCAGCAGCCAAGCTATCTGGCAGCCCCAGCATTTT
TRBJ2-7 | TRBV20-1 | many | - | CSAIASRSYEQYF | TGCAGTGCTATCGCTAGCCGCTCCTACGAGCAGTACTTC
TRBJ2-7 | TRBV7-9 | many | TRBD1 | CASASVSDRAGEQYF | TGTGCCAGCGCTTCCGTCTCGGACAGGGCGGGCGAGCAGTACTTC
TRBJ2-1 | TRBV10-3 | few | - | CATSWGGHNEQFF | TGTGCCACCAGCTGGGGGGGCCACAATGAGCAGTTCTTC
TRBJ1-5 | TRBV30 | - | - | CAWSGQGMVQPQHF | TGTGCCTGGAGTGGGCAGGGGATGGTTCAGCCCCAGCATTTT
TRBJ1-2 | TRBV29-1 | - | - | CSVGNRVSYGYTF | TGCAGCGTGGGAAACAGGGTTAGCTATGGCTACACCTTC
TRBJ2-1 | TRBV5-1 | many | - | CASSLEVSSSYNEQFF | TGCGCCAGCAGCTTGGAAGTCAGCAGCTCCTACAATGAGCAGTTCTTC
TRBJ1-1 | TRBV7-9 | - | - | CASSLARGGQNTEAFF | TGTGCCAGCAGCTTGGCCCGGGGGGGGCAGAACACTGAAGCTTTCTTT
TRBJ2-1 | TRBV2 | many | - | CASSEKRGSSYNEQFF | TGTGCCAGCAGTGAAAAACGGGGCAGCTCCTACAATGAGCAGTTCTTC
TRBJ2-4 | TRBV10-3 | - | TRBD1 | CAIRNSTGDVSKNIQYF | TGTGCCATCAGGAACTCGACAGGGGATGTGAGCAAAAACATTCAGTACTTC
TRBJ2-6 | TRBV20-1 | few | - | CSARSPGANVLTF | TGCAGTGCTAGATCCCCTGGGGCCAACGTCCTGACTTTC
TRBJ2-1 | TRBV7-9 | few | TRBD2 | CASSLGGLAGGPYNEQFF | TGTGCCAGCAGCTTAGGCGGACTAGCGGGAGGACCCTACAATGAGCAGTTCTTC
TRBJ2-5 | TRBV7-3 | many | - | CASSGEETQYF | TGTGCCAGCAGCGGAGAGGAGACCCAGTACTTC
TRBJ2-7 | TRBV20-1 | many | TRBD2 | CSADGRLLDSSYEQYF | TGCAGTGCTGACGGGAGGCTCCTCGATTCCTCCTACGAGCAGTACTTC
TRBJ2-7 | TRBV6-1 | many | - | CASPSQGRDEQYF | TGTGCCAGCCCCTCACAGGGTAGAGACGAGCAGTACTTC